This TCR beta chain was captured by sequencing in a study of cytomegalovirus exposure and HLA in healthy donors. Whole-study findings and limits: HLA allele associations emerged for roughly 17,000 TCR beta sequences in a later analysis, at 0.05 false discovery rate. A later analysis reported that several of the most significant clusters appeared to be linked to common viral pathogens, among them Epstein-Barr virus.

In germline, CDR1 is LNHDA, CDR2 SQIVND (reference sequence). The CDR3 is 13 residues long. In the PCR, 60 Vbeta and 13 Jbeta primers were used. Repertoires were generated with immunoSEQ multiplex PCR, while TCRdb's copy carries only in-frame clones and drops some. Of 170,000 or so clones listed, around three quarters are singletons. This clone was recorded only once. Its antigen is not known. The receptor comes from a middle-aged woman in good health and CMV-seronegative. The sequenced sample consisted of PBMCs. The chain has TRBV19 and TRBJ2-5; 7 nucleotides line up with TRBD1. The closer fit of TRBJ2-7 to the DNA end suggests the J call may be wrong. The CDR3 bases are TGTGCCAGTAGTGACAGGGAAGACTACGAGCAGTACTTC. It is translated as CASSDREDYEQYF.